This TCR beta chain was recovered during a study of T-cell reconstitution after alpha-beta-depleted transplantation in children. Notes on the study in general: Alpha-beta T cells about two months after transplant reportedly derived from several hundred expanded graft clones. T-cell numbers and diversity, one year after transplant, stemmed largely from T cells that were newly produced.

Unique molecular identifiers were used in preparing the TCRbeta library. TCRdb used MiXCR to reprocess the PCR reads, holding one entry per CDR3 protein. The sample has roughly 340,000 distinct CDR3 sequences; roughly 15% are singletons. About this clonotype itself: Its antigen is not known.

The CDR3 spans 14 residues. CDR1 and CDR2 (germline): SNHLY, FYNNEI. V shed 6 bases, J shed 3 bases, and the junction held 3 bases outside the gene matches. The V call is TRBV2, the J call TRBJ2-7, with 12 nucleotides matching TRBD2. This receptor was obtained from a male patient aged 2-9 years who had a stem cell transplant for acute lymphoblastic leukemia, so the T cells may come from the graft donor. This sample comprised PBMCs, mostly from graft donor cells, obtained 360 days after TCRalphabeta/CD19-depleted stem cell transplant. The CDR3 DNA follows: TGTGCCAGCAGAAGGACTAGCGGGGACTACGAGCAGTACTTC. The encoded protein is CASRRTSGDYEQYF.